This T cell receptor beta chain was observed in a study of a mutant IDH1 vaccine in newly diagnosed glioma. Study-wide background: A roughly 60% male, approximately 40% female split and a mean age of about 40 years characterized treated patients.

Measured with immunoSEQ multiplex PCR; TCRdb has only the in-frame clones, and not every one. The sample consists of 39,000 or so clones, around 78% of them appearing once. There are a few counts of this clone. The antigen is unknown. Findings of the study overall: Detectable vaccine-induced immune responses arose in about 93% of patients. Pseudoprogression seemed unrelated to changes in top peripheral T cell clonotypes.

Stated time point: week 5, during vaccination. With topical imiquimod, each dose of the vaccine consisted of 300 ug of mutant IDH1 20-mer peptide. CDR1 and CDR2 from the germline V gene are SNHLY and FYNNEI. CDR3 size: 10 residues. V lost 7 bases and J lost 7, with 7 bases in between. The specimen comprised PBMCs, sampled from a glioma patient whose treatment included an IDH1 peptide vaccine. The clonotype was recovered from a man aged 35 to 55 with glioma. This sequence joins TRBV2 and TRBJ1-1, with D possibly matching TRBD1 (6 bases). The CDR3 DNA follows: TGTGCCAGCACGGACAGTGAAGCTTTCTTT. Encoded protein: CASTDSEAFF.